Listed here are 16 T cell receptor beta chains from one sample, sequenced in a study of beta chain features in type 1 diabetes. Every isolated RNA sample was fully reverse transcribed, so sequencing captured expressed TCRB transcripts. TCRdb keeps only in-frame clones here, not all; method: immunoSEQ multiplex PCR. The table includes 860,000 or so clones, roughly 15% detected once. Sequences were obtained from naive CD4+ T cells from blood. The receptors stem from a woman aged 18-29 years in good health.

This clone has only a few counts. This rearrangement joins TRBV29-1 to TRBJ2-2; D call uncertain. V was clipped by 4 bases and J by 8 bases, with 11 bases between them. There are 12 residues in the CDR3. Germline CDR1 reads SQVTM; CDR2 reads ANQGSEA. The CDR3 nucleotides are TGCAGCGTTGGACGGAGTAGGGGGGAGCTGTTTTTT. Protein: CSVGRSRGELFF.

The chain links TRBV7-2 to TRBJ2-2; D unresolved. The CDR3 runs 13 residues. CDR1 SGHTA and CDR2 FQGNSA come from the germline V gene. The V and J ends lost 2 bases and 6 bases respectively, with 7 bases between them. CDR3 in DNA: TGTGCCAGCAGCTTAAGACAAGCCGGGGAGCTGTTTTTT. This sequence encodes CASSLRQAGELFF.

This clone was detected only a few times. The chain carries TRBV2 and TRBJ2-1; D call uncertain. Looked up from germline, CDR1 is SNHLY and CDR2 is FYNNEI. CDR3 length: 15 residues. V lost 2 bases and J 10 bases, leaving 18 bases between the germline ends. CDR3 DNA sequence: TGTGCCAGCAGTGAACCCTGGGCCCGATTAGTGGAGCAGTTCTTC. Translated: CASSEPWARLVEQFF. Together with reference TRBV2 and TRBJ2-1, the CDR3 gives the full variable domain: EPEVTQTPSHQVTQMGQEVILRCVPISNHLYFYWYRQILGQKVEFLVSFYNNEISEKSEIFDDQFSVERPDGSNFTLKIRSTKLEDSAMYFCASSEPWARLVEQFFGPGTRLTVL.

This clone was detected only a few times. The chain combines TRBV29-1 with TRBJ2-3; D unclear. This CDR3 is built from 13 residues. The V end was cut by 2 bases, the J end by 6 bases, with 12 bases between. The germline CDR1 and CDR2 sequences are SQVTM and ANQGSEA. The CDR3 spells CSVEIFGKDTQYF. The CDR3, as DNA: TGCAGCGTTGAAATATTTGGGAAGGATACGCAGTATTTT.

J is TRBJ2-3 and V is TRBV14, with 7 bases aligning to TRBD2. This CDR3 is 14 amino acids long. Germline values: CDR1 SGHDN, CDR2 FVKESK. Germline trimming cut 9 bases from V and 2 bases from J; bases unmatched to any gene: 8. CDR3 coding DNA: TGTGCCAGTAAGCGGGGATTGGTCACAGATACGCAGTATTTT. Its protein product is CASKRGLVTDTQYF. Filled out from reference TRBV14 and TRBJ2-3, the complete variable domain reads EAGVTQFPSHSVIEKGQTVTLRCDPISGHDNLYWYRRVMGKEIKFLLHFVKESKQDESGMPNNRFLAERTGGTYSTLKVQPAELEDSGVYFCASKRGLVTDTQYFGPGTRLTVL.

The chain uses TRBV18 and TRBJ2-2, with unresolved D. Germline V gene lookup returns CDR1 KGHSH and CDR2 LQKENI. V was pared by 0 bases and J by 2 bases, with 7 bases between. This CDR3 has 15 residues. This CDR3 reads CASSPPPLNTGELFF. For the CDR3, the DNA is TGTGCCAGCTCACCACCACCCCTAAACACCGGGGAGCTGTTTTTT.

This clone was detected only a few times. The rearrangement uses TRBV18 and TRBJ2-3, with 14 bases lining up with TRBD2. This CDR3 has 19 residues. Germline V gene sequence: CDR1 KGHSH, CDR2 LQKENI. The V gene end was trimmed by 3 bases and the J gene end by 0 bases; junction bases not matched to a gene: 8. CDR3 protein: CASSPLGTSGSGSTDTQYF. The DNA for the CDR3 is TGTGCCAGCTCACCTCTGGGGACTAGCGGGAGTGGTAGCACAGATACGCAGTATTTT.

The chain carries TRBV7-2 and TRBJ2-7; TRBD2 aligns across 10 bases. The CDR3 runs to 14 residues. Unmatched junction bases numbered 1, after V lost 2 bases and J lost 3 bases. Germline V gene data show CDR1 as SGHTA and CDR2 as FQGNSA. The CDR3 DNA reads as TGTGCCAGCAGCTTACTAGCGGGGGACTACGAGCAGTACTTC. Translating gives CASSLLAGDYEQYF.

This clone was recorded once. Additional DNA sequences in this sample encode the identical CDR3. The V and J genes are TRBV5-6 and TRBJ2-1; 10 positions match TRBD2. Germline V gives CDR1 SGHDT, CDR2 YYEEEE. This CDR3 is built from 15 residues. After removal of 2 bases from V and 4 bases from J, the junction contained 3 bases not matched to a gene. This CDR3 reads CASSLGLAAYNEQFF. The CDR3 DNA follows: TGTGCCAGCAGCTTAGGACTAGCGGCATACAATGAGCAGTTCTTC. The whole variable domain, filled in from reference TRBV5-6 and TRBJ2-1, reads DAGVTQSPTHLIKTRGQQVTLRCSPKSGHDTVSWYQQALGQGPQFIFQYYEEEERQRGNFPDRFSGHQFPNYSSELNVNALLLGDSALYLCASSLGLAAYNEQFFGPGTRLTVL.

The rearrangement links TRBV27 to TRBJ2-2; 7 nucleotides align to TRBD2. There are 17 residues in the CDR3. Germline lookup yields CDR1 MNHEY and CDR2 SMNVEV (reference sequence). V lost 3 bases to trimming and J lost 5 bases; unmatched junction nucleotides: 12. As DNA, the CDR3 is TGTGCCAGCAGTTTTCAGGGTTTAGCGGGCCGAACCGGGGAGCTGTTTTTT. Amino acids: CASSFQGLAGRTGELFF.

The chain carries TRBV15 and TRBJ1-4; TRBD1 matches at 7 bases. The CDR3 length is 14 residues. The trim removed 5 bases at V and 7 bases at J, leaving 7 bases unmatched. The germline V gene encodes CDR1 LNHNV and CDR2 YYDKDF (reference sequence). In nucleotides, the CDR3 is TGTGCCACCAGCGGAAGAAGGGGGCTTGAAAAACTGTTTTTT. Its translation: CATSGRRGLEKLFF.

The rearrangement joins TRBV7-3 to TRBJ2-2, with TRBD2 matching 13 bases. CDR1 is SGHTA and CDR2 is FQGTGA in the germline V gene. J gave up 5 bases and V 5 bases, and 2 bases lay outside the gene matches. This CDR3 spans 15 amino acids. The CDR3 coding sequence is TGTGCCAGCAGCCCGGGACTAGCGGGAACCGGGGAGCTGTTTTTT. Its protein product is CASSPGLAGTGELFF.

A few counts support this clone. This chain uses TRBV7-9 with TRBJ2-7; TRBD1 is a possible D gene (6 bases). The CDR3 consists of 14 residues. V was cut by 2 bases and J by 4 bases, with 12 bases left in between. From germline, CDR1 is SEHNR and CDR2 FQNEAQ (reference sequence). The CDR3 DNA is TGTGCCAGCAGCTTATGGGGGCGCGGATACGAGCAGTACTTC. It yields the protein CASSLWGRGYEQYF. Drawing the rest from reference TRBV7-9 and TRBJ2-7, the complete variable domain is DTGVSQNPRHKITKRGQNVTFRCDPISEHNRLYWYRQTLGQGPEFLTYFQNEAQLEKSRLLSDRFSAERPKGSFSTLEIQRTEQGDSAMYLCASSLWGRGYEQYFGPGTRLTVT.

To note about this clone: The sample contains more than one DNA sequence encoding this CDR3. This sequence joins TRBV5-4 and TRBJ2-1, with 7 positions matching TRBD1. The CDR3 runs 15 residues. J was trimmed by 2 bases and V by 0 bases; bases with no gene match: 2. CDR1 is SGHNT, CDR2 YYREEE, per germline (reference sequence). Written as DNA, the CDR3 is TGTGCCAGCAGCTTGGACCAGGGGGCCTACAATGAGCAGTTCTTC. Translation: CASSLDQGAYNEQFF.

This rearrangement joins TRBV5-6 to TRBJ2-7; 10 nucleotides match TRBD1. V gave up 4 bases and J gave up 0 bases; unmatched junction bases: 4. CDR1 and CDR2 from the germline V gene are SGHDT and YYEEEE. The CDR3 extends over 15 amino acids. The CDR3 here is CASSARDRGSYEQYF. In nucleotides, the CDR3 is TGTGCCAGCAGCGCCCGGGACAGGGGCTCCTACGAGCAGTACTTC.

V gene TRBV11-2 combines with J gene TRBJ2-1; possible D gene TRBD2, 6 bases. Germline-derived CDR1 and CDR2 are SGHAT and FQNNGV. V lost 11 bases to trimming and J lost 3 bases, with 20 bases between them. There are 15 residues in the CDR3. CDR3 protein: CAGSYGSGSYNEQFF. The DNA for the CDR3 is TGTGCCGGTAGTTACGGGAGCGGAAGCTACAATGAGCAGTTCTTC.